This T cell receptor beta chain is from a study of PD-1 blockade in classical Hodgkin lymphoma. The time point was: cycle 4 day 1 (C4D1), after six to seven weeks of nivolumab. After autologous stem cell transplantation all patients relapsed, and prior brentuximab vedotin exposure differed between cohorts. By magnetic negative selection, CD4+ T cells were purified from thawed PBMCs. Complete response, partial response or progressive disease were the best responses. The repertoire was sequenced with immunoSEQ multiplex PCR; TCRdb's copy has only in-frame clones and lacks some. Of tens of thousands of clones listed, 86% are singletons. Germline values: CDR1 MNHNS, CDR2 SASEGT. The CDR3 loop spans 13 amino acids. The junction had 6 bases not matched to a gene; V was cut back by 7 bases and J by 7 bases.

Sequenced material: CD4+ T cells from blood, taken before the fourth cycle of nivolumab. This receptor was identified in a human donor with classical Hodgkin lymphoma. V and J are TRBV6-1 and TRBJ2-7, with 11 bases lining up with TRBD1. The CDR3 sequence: CASTGQGAGEQYF. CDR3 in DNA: TGTGCCAGCACTGGACAGGGGGCAGGGGAGCAGTACTTC.